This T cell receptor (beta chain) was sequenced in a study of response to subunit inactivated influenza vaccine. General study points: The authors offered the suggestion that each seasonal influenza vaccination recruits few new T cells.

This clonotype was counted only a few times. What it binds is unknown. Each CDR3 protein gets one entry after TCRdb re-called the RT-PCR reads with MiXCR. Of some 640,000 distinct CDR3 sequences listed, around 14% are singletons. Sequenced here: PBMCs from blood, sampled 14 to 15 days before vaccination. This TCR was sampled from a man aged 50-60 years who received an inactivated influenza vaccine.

The CDR3 DNA sequence: TGTGCCAGCAGCAAAACCGGGACAGCGGCTTACGAGCAGTACTTC. Translating it yields CASSKTGTAAYEQYF. This rearrangement joins TRBV11-1 to TRBJ2-7, with 7 bases fitting TRBD1. There are 15 residues in the CDR3. Trimming removed 5 bases from V and 4 bases from J; junction bases left unmatched: 11. Germline CDR1 SGHAT, CDR2 FQDESV (reference sequence).